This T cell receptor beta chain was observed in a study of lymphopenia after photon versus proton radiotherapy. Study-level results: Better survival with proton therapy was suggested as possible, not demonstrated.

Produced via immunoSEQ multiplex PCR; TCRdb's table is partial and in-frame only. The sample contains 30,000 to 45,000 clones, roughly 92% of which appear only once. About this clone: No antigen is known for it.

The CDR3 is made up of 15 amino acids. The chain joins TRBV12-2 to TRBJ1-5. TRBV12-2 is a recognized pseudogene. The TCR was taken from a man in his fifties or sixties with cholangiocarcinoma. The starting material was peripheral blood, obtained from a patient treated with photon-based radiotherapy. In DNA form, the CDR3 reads TGTGCAAGTCGCCCCGGGCGGCCGGGCAATCAGCCCCAGCATTTT. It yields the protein CASRPGRPGNQPQHF.